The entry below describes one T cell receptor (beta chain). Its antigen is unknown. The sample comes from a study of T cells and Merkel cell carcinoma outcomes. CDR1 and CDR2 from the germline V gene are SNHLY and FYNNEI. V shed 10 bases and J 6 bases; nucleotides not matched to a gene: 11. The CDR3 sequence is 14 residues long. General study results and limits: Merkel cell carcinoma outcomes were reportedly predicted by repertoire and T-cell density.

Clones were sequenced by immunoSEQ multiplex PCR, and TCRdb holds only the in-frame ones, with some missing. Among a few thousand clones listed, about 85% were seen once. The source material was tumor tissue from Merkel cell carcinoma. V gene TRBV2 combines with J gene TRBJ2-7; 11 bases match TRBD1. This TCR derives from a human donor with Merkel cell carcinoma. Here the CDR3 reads CAIEFGTGGTEQYF. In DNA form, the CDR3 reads TGTGCCATAGAGTTCGGGACAGGGGGAACCGAGCAGTACTTC.